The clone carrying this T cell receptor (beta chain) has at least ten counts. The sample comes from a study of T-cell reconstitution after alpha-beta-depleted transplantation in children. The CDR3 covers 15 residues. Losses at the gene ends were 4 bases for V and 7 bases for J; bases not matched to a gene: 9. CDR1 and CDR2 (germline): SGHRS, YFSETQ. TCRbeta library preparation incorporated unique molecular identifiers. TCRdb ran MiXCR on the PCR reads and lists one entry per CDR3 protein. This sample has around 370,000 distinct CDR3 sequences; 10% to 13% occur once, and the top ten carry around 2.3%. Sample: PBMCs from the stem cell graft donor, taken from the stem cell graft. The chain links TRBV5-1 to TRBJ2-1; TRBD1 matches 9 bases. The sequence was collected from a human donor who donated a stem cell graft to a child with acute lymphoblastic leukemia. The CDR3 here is CASSNGQGIVNEQFF. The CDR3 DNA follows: TGCGCCAGCAGCAACGGACAGGGGATTGTAAATGAGCAGTTCTTC.